The next 5 T cell receptor beta chains were all read from a single sample in a study of cytomegalovirus exposure and HLA in healthy donors. A multiplex PCR was run with 60 Vbeta primers and 13 Jbeta primers. Some clones are missing from TCRdb's copy, which holds only in-frame ones; the method was immunoSEQ multiplex PCR. Here the sample spans some 76,000 clones, less than 85% being singletons. The sequencing sample was made of PBMCs. These receptors were taken from a woman between 45 and 65 years old in good health and CMV-seronegative.

The chain combines TRBV27 with TRBJ2-3, with TRBD2 matching over 8 bases. Unmatched junction bases numbered 13, after V lost 3 bases and J lost 11 bases. Germline CDR1 and CDR2: MNHEY and SMNVEV (reference sequence). The CDR3 is 15 amino acids. The CDR3 reads CASSFSGSRRIGQYF. CDR3 sequence (DNA): TGTGCCAGCAGTTTCAGCGGGAGTCGGCGGATAGGGCAGTATTTT.

The CDR3 loop is CASSLRERRSYGYTF. The CDR3 DNA sequence: TGTGCCAGCAGCTTACGAGAGCGACGGTCCTATGGCTACACCTTC. The V and J genes are TRBV7-2 and TRBJ1-2; D not resolved. Germline loops: CDR1 SGHTA, CDR2 FQGNSA. Trimming cost V 2 bases and J 4 bases, with 14 bases left between them. This CDR3 comprises 15 residues.

Note on this clone: The same CDR3 also results from other DNA sequences found in this sample. The V and J genes are TRBV19 and TRBJ1-5, with TRBD1 matching 9 bases. Germline values: CDR1 LNHDA, CDR2 SQIVND (reference sequence). V dropped 3 bases and J dropped 5; count of bases not matched to a gene: 2. This CDR3 comprises 14 residues. The CDR3 spells CASSIWTGDQPQHF. The DNA for the CDR3 is TGTGCCAGTAGTATCTGGACAGGGGATCAGCCCCAGCATTTT.

The chain uses TRBV7-2 and TRBJ2-1; no clear D. Germline CDR1 is SGHTA and CDR2 is FQGNSA. V gave up 4 bases and J gave up 10 bases, with 14 bases separating them. CDR3 length: 13 amino acids. The CDR3 bases are TGTGCCAGCAGCTGGGTACTAAGAGGAGAGCAGTTCTTC. As protein: CASSWVLRGEQFF.

V usage is TRBV27 and J usage is TRBJ1-1; D unclear. CDR3 length equals 16 residues. Per germline, CDR1 MNHEY and CDR2 SMNVEV (reference sequence). V shed 5 bases and J shed 0 bases, with 16 bases lying between them. The CDR3 DNA follows: TGTGCCAGCAGTCTGCAGGCGGACTACATGAACACTGAAGCTTTCTTT. Translated: CASSLQADYMNTEAFF.